This TCR beta chain is from a study of T cells after yellow fever vaccination. Study in general: SMART-Seq v4 Ultra Low Input prepared the low-cell-number fractions. Study results and caveats: Primary-vaccination clones mostly resurfaced post-booster (less than 98% CD4, more than 80% CD8). One caveat is that FACS-sorted repertoires could contain abundant clonotypes contaminating from the bulk population. Researchers noted that a small share of clonotypes showed up in both CD4 and CD8 compartments.

The germline V gene has CDR1 SGHAT and CDR2 FQNNGV. The CDR3 totals 15 residues. Trimming removed 4 bases from V and 5 bases from J, with 15 bases in between. TCRdb passed the 5' RACE reads through MiXCR, listing each CDR3 protein once. The sample lists about 150,000 distinct CDR3 sequences, 6.6% occurring once. This clonotype was counted a few times. The antigen is unknown. This receptor was identified in a man aged 30 to 45 who received the YFV17D yellow fever vaccine. The sequences come from CD4+ T cells sorted from PBMCs, collected 10 days after the yellow fever booster vaccination. The rearrangement uses TRBV11-2 and TRBJ2-1; TRBD1 or TRBD2 may be the D gene (5 bases each). For the CDR3, the DNA is TGTGCCAGCAGCTCCAGGGCTAGCCGGAACAATGAGCAGTTCTTC. As protein: CASSSRASRNNEQFF.